These 27 T cell receptor beta chains share one sample of origin, sequenced in a study of blood T cell repertoires in COVID-19. The data were produced by immunoSEQ multiplex PCR, yet TCRdb's version contains in-frame clones alone and is incomplete. The sample has 200,000 to 300,000 clones, roughly 86% seen once. Sequencing was carried out using peripheral blood. Receptor source: a woman aged 25 to 39 who had recovered from COVID-19.

The chain combines TRBV7-8 with TRBJ2-3; 15 nucleotides align to TRBD2. The length of the CDR3 is 19 residues. Losses at the gene ends were 1 base for V and 0 bases for J; bases not matched to a gene: 5. CDR1 and CDR2 (germline): SGHVS, FQNEAQ. The DNA for the CDR3 is TGTGCCAGCAGCTTAGTCCGGGGGACTAGCGGGGGGAGCACAGATACGCAGTATTTT. Translated, it gives CASSLVRGTSGGSTDTQYF.

The V call is TRBV7-9, the J call TRBJ1-1; D gene unclear. The CDR3 extends over 13 amino acids. Trimming removed 2 bases from V and 7 bases from J, with 11 bases in between. Germline loops: CDR1 SEHNR, CDR2 FQNEAQ (reference sequence). The CDR3 DNA follows: TGTGCCAGCAGCTTATCGCGGAACGGTGAAGCTTTCTTT. Amino acid sequence: CASSLSRNGEAFF.

V and J are TRBV7-2 and TRBJ2-2, with TRBD2 as a possible D gene (6 bases). The CDR3 length is 15 residues. The V gene's germline CDR1 is SGHTA and CDR2 FQGNSA. Trimming removed 7 bases at V and 4 bases at J, with 16 bases between. The CDR3 loop is CASTLGWGGTGELFF. CDR3 nucleotide sequence: TGTGCCAGCACCTTGGGCTGGGGAGGCACCGGGGAGCTGTTTTTT.

The chain employs TRBV19 and TRBJ1-1; tentative D call: TRBD1 (5 bases). Trimming took off 4 bases at V and 4 bases at J, with 13 bases between the two ends. The CDR3 length is 14 residues. Germline V gives CDR1 LNHDA, CDR2 SQIVND (reference sequence). The CDR3 DNA is TGTGCCAGTAGTAGGGTCCTGGGGGGCACTGAAGCTTTCTTT. Protein: CASSRVLGGTEAFF.

The J gene is TRBJ2-7, the V gene TRBV14; a weak D match, TRBD1 (6 bases). This CDR3 is built from 14 residues. Trimming pared 8 bases from V and 3 bases from J, leaving 17 bases between. The germline V gene encodes CDR1 SGHDN and CDR2 FVKESK. In DNA form, the CDR3 reads TGTGCCAGCGCAGGGGCAGGGACGGGCTACGAGCAGTACTTC. It specifies CASAGAGTGYEQYF.

J is TRBJ2-7 and V is TRBV3-1 (or the pseudogene TRBV3-2); TRBD1 agrees at 11 bases. Looked up from germline, CDR1 is LGHDT and CDR2 is YNNKEL (reference sequence). V gave up 4 bases and J gave up 3 bases; unmatched junction bases: 5. The CDR3 loop spans 15 amino acids. The CDR3: CASSLTGTGGYEQYF. CDR3 nucleotides: TGTGCCAGCAGCCTCACCGGGACAGGGGGCTACGAGCAGTACTTC.

The gene calls are TRBV5-6 and TRBJ1-3; TRBD1 matches 9 bases. The J segment lost 3 bases and the V segment lost 5 bases, leaving 9 bases of the junction unmatched. CDR3 size: 16 residues. Per germline, CDR1 SGHDT and CDR2 YYEEEE. The CDR3 spells CASSFLGQGNGNTIYF. The CDR3 bases are TGTGCCAGCAGTTTTCTCGGACAGGGGAATGGAAACACCATATATTTT.

The CDR3 DNA follows: TGTGCCAGCAGCTTGGCTCCGGAGACCCAGTACTTC. Translated: CASSLAPETQYF. This chain links TRBV5-6 with TRBJ2-5; D unresolved. The CDR3 consists of 12 residues. Germline-derived CDR1 and CDR2 are SGHDT and YYEEEE. The V and J ends lost 0 bases and 5 bases respectively, with 5 bases between them.

This clone was recorded at least ten times. This chain uses TRBV2 with TRBJ2-3; D call uncertain. Trimming stripped 4 bases from V and 2 bases from J, with 7 bases between. Germline CDR1 and CDR2: SNHLY and FYNNEI. This CDR3 has 13 residues. CDR3 amino acids: CASSVAITDTQYF. DNA of the CDR3: TGTGCCAGCAGTGTGGCCATCACAGATACGCAGTATTTT.

The gene calls are TRBV27 and TRBJ2-7, with TRBD1 identical over 7 bases. V was clipped by 3 bases and J by 2 bases; unmatched bases: 10. The CDR3 contains 16 residues. Germline V lookup: CDR1 MNHEY, CDR2 SMNVEV (reference sequence). In DNA, the CDR3 is TGTGCCAGCAGTTTTAGTAGGACAGGATTTGCCTACGAGCAGTACTTC. It codes for CASSFSRTGFAYEQYF.

This clone was recorded only once. This rearrangement joins TRBV19 to TRBJ2-4; D perhaps matches TRBD1 (6 bases). Trimming pared 0 bases from V and 0 bases from J, leaving 15 bases between. Germline CDR1 and CDR2: LNHDA and SQIVND (reference sequence). This CDR3 spans 18 amino acids. The CDR3 here is CASSIDPPGTPAKNIQYF. The CDR3 DNA is TGTGCCAGTAGTATAGATCCCCCGGGGACACCAGCCAAAAACATTCAGTACTTC.

V is TRBV6-1 and J is TRBJ2-3; perhaps TRBD1 as D (5 bases). CDR3 length: 15 residues. With 4 bases removed from V and 4 bases from J, the gap between germline ends came to 15 bases. Germline V lookup: CDR1 MNHNS, CDR2 SASEGT. CDR3 sequence: CASSAAQGSADTQYF. CDR3 sequence (DNA): TGTGCCAGCAGTGCAGCCCAGGGCAGCGCAGATACGCAGTATTTT.

The rearrangement joins TRBV2 to TRBJ1-5; 7 positions match TRBD1. Germline V lookup: CDR1 SNHLY, CDR2 FYNNEI. There are 14 residues in the CDR3. With V trimmed by 10 bases and J by 2 bases, 8 bases remained unmatched. The chain's CDR3 is CATGQASGNQPQHF. CDR3 coding DNA: TGTGCCACAGGACAGGCTTCTGGCAATCAGCCCCAGCATTTT.

This sequence joins TRBV19 and TRBJ1-6; D gene unclear. CDR1 and CDR2 from the germline V gene are LNHDA and SQIVND (reference sequence). Trimming took 4 bases from V and 5 from J, leaving 12 bases between them. The CDR3 covers 15 residues. The CDR3, as DNA: TGTGCCAGTAGTAAATGGCCGCCCGATAATTCACCCCTCCACTTT. Translated, it gives CASSKWPPDNSPLHF.

The V gene is TRBV5-6, the J gene TRBJ1-1; D is possibly TRBD1 (6 bases). Trimming stripped 0 bases from V and 5 bases from J, with 11 bases between. The V gene's germline CDR1 is SGHDT and CDR2 YYEEEE. This CDR3 comprises 14 residues. This CDR3 is CASSLDLGATEAFF. As DNA, the CDR3 is TGTGCCAGCAGCTTGGATCTGGGGGCGACTGAAGCTTTCTTT.

The V and J genes are TRBV5-1 and TRBJ1-6, with 9 bases aligning to TRBD1. The trim removed 6 bases at V and 5 bases at J, leaving 6 bases unmatched. This CDR3 has 15 amino acids. Germline V gene lookup returns CDR1 SGHRS and CDR2 YFSETQ. CDR3 in amino acids: CASTRDRVDNSPLHF. CDR3 bases: TGCGCCAGCACCCGGGACAGGGTGGATAATTCACCCCTCCACTTT.

The V call is TRBV19, the J call TRBJ2-7; unclear D gene. Germline CDR1 and CDR2: LNHDA and SQIVND (reference sequence). CDR3 length: 14 amino acids. Trimming removed 2 bases from V and 0 bases from J, with 8 bases in between. CDR3 bases: TGTGCCAGTAGTATATCGCAGTTCTCCTACGAGCAGTACTTC. Amino acid sequence: CASSISQFSYEQYF.

In this sample, this clone turned up a few times. The V call is TRBV7-2, the J call TRBJ1-3, with D perhaps TRBD1 (5 bases). The CDR3 is made up of 15 amino acids. Germline lookup yields CDR1 SGHTA and CDR2 FQGNSA. The V gene lost 6 bases and the J gene lost 5 bases, with 17 bases spanning the gap. The CDR3 sequence: CASRPTGGMRNTIYF. CDR3 bases: TGTGCCAGCAGGCCTACCGGGGGAATGAGAAACACCATATATTTT.

The rearrangement joins TRBV30 to TRBJ1-6; D remains unclear. The V and J ends lost 1 base and 7 bases respectively, with 8 bases between them. Per the germline V gene, CDR1 is GTSNPN and CDR2 is SVGIG (reference sequence). This CDR3 spans 13 amino acids. For the CDR3, the DNA is TGTGCCTGGAGTGAGAGTCAAAATTCACCCCTCCACTTT. This sequence encodes CAWSESQNSPLHF.

CDR3 nucleotide sequence: TGTGCCATCACCCCAGGGGTAGGCGGGGAGCTGTTTTTT. Amino acids: CAITPGVGGELFF. The V and J genes are TRBV10-3 and TRBJ2-2, with D perhaps TRBD1 (6 bases). V was shortened by 7 bases and J by 7 bases, with 13 bases between the two germline ends. Germline CDR1 ENHRY, CDR2 SYGVKD. The CDR3 spans 13 residues.

V usage is TRBV7-3 and J usage is TRBJ2-7; D is perhaps TRBD1 (5 bases). Germline values: CDR1 SGHTA, CDR2 FQGTGA. This CDR3 is built from 13 residues. Trimming shortened V by 1 base and J by 6 bases, and 10 bases separated the two germline ends. CDR3 region: CASSLNRHSEQYF. The CDR3 DNA follows: TGTGCCAGCAGCTTAAACAGGCATAGCGAGCAGTACTTC.

The chain employs TRBV19 and TRBJ2-7; the D gene is possibly TRBD1 (5 bases). V was trimmed by 3 bases and J by 0 bases, leaving 6 bases between them. The V gene's germline CDR1 is LNHDA and CDR2 SQIVND (reference sequence). This CDR3 spans 13 amino acids. The CDR3 is CASSIGASYEQYF. The CDR3 DNA reads as TGTGCCAGTAGTATTGGGGCCTCCTACGAGCAGTACTTC.

The chain recombines TRBV5-5 with TRBJ1-5; D ambiguous. The CDR3 has 14 amino acids. The germline gives CDR1 SGHKS, CDR2 YYEKEE (reference sequence). V gave up 1 base and J gave up 5 bases, with 10 bases separating them. CDR3 nucleotide sequence: TGTGCCAGCAGCTTGCAGGCCGGCGATCAGCCCCAGCATTTT. It translates to CASSLQAGDQPQHF.

The J gene is TRBJ1-3, the V gene TRBV6-1; TRBD1 matches at 7 bases. Looked up from germline, CDR1 is MNHNS and CDR2 is SASEGT. The CDR3 consists of 16 residues. Trimming at V came to 1 base and at J to 0 bases, leaving 3 bases not matched to a gene. The CDR3 loop reads CASSEVGQTSGNTIYF. For the CDR3, the DNA is TGTGCCAGCAGTGAAGTGGGACAGACCTCTGGAAACACCATATATTTT.

V gene TRBV6-5 combines with J gene TRBJ2-5; TRBD2 matches at 7 bases. Germline lookup yields CDR1 MNHEY and CDR2 SVGAGI. The CDR3 totals 15 residues. The junction had 5 bases not matched to a gene; V was cut back by 2 bases and J by 2 bases. The CDR3 here is CASSYDGRGQETQYF. As DNA, the CDR3 is TGTGCCAGCAGTTACGATGGGAGGGGTCAAGAGACCCAGTACTTC.

The V gene is TRBV24-1, the J gene TRBJ2-2; D not certain. Germline loops: CDR1 KGHDR, CDR2 SFDVKD. The CDR3 is 12 residues long. V was cut by 3 bases and J by 6 bases, with 4 bases left in between. The CDR3 DNA reads TGTGCCACCAGTGATGCGCCCGGGGAGCTGTTTTTT. Translating it yields CATSDAPGELFF.

The chain links TRBV7-9 to TRBJ1-2; 10 positions match TRBD1. V shed 1 base and J 4 bases; nucleotides not matched to a gene: 15. Germline V CDR1 and CDR2: SEHNR, FQNEAQ (reference sequence). The CDR3 contains 19 residues. The CDR3 is CASSLGGTGERGNPYGYTF. CDR3 in DNA: TGTGCCAGCAGCTTAGGAGGGACAGGGGAGAGGGGAAACCCCTATGGCTACACCTTC. Full variable domain (remainder filled in from reference TRBV7-9 and TRBJ1-2): DTGVSQNPRHKITKRGQNVTFRCDPISEHNRLYWYRQTLGQGPEFLTYFQNEAQLEKSRLLSDRFSAERPKGSFSTLEIQRTEQGDSAMYLCASSLGGTGERGNPYGYTFGSGTRLTVV.